This T cell receptor beta chain was retrieved from a study of T-cell memory formation after mild COVID-19. Study-level background: Largely, TCR clusters stayed within a single donor.

The CDR3 runs 14 residues. Overall study results and limits: Day 15 to 85 contractors were CD4/CD8 balanced; later expanders leaned CD4+. Second-wave clones with a day 37 peak had unconfirmed SARS-CoV-2 specificity.

This clonotype appeared many times. Its antigen is as yet unknown. TCRdb independently ran MiXCR on the 5' RACE reads; one entry per CDR3 protein. In the table there are approximately 300,000 distinct CDR3 sequences, around 19% of which are singletons. Sequencing was done on a sample of PBMCs or a T cell subset sorted from them (not recorded which). The rearrangement links TRBV21-1 to TRBJ1-6; the table's TRBD1 call for D was not verified on the DNA. TRBV21-1 is noted as a pseudogene. The sequence was obtained from a man between 18 and 29 years old who had mild COVID-19 (a few samples of this study predate the infection). Cell type and time point are not known. Here the CDR3 DNA reads TGTGCCAGCAGCAAAACAGGGAGGAGGTCACCCCTCCACTTT. Protein product: CASSKTGRRSPLHF.